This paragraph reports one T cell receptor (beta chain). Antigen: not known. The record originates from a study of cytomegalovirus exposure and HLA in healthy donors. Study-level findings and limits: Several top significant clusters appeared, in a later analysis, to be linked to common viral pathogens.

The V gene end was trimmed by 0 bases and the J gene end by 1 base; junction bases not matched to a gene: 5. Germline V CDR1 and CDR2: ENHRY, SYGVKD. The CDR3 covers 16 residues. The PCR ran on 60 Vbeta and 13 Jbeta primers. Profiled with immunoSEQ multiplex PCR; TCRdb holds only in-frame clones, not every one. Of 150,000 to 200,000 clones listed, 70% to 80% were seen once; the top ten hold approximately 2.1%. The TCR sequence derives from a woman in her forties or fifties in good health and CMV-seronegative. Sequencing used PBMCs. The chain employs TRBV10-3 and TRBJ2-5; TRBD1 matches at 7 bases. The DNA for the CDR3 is TGTGCCATCAGTGAGTCGGCAGGGGGTTCCCAAGAGACCCAGTACTTC. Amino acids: CAISESAGGSQETQYF.